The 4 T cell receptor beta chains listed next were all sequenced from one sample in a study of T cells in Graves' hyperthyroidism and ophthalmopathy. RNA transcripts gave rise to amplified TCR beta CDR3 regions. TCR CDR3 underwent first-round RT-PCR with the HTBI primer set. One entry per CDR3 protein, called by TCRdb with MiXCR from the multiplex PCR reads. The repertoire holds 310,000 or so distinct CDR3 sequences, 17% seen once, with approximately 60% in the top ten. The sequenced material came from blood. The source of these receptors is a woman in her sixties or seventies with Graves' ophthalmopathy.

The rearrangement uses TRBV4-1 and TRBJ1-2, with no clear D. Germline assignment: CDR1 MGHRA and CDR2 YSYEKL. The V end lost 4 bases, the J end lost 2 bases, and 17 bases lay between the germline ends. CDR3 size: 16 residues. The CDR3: CASSLGPSPGNYGYTF. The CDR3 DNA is TGCGCCAGCAGCCTTGGACCCTCTCCCGGGAACTATGGCTACACCTTC.

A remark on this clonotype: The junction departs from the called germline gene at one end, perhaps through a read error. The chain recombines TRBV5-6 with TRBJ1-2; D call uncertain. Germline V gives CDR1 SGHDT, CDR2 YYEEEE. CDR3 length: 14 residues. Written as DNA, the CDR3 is TGTGTCAGCAGCTTGGATCGTGCCGGGTATGGCTACACCTTC. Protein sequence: CVSSLDRAGYGYTF.

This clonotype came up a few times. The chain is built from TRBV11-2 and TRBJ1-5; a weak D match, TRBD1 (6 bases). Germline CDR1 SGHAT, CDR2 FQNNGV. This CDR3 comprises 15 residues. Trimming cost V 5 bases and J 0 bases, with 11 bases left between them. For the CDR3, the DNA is TGTGCCAGCAGCCGAGGGGGGTATAGCAATCAGCCCCAGCATTTT. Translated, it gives CASSRGGYSNQPQHF.

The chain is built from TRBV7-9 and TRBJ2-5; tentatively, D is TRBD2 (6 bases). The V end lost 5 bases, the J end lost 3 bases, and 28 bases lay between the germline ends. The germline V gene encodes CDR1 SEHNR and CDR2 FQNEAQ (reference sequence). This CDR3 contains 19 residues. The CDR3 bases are TGTGCCAGCAGCCACATGCCCTTAGTGGGAGGAGGACGAAAAGAGACCCAGTACTTC. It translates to CASSHMPLVGGGRKETQYF.